Listed here are 21 T cell receptor beta chains from one sample, sequenced in a study of control samples from healthy donors and cancer patients. Clones were sequenced by immunoSEQ multiplex PCR, and TCRdb holds only the in-frame ones, with some missing. This sample carries about 160,000 clones, 85% to 90% of them seen once, and the ten largest clones take more than 10%. What was sequenced was blood. The source is a man aged 25-45 years in good health.

The chain carries TRBV7-9 and TRBJ1-4; possibly TRBD1 for D (5 bases). CDR1 is SEHNR, CDR2 FQNEAQ, per germline (reference sequence). The V end was cut by 2 bases, the J end by 8 bases, with 18 bases between. The CDR3 sequence is 16 residues long. The CDR3 spells CASSLLHGTGTEKLFF. CDR3 sequence (DNA): TGTGCCAGCAGCTTACTTCACGGGACCGGTACGGAAAAACTGTTTTTT.

V is TRBV9 and J is TRBJ1-1; the match to TRBD1 covers 8 bases. This CDR3 comprises 18 residues. Germline V lookup: CDR1 SGDLS, CDR2 YYNGEE. J gave up 0 bases and V 4 bases, and 14 bases lay outside the gene matches. CDR3 region: CASSSGQGDLLMNTEAFF. DNA for the CDR3: TGTGCCAGCAGCTCCGGACAGGGTGACCTACTCATGAACACTGAAGCTTTCTTT. Filled out from reference TRBV9 and TRBJ1-1, the complete variable domain reads DSGVTQTPKHLITATGQRVTLRCSPRSGDLSVYWYQQSLDQGLQFLIQYYNGEERAKGNILERFSAQQFPDLHSELNLSSLELGDSALYFCASSSGQGDLLMNTEAFFGQGTRLTVV.

The V call is TRBV15, the J call TRBJ1-1; D uncertain. CDR1 is LNHNV and CDR2 is YYDKDF in the germline V gene (reference sequence). The CDR3 length is 15 residues. V was pared by 1 base and J by 11 bases, with 20 bases between. This CDR3 is CATSRGAVMEGEAFF. The CDR3 region has the DNA TGTGCCACCAGCAGAGGTGCTGTAATGGAAGGCGAGGCTTTCTTT. Variable domain in full (rest from reference TRBV15 and TRBJ1-1): DAMVIQNPRYQVTQFGKPVTLSCSQTLNHNVMYWYQQKSSQAPKLLFHYYDKDFNNEADTPDNFQSRRPNTSFCFLDIRSPGLGDTAMYLCATSRGAVMEGEAFFGQGTRLTVV.

The chain combines TRBV7-2 with TRBJ1-3, with 7 positions matching TRBD1. CDR3 length: 16 residues. Unmatched junction bases numbered 11, after V lost 5 bases and J lost 4 bases. Germline V CDR1 and CDR2: SGHTA, FQGNSA. The CDR3 DNA is TGTGCCAGCAGCAAAAGCCCCGGGACAGCCGGAAACACCATATATTTT. Protein sequence: CASSKSPGTAGNTIYF.

The table lists this clone with a few counts. The CDR3 DNA reads TGCGCCAGCAGTGAATTGGCCGGGAAAGATGGCTACACCTTC. The encoded protein is CASSELAGKDGYTF. V usage is TRBV5-1 and J usage is TRBJ1-2; D remains unclear. Germline CDR1 and CDR2: SGHRS and YFSETQ. Deletions cut 5 bases from V and 6 bases from J, with 17 bases between. CDR3 length equals 14 residues.

The V call is TRBV12-3 or TRBV12-4, the J call TRBJ2-2; TRBD2 might be the D (6 bases). This CDR3 has 13 amino acids. The germline V and J ends were trimmed by 7 bases and 7 bases, with 13 bases remaining between them. Here the CDR3 DNA reads TGTGCCAGCACCTTTAGCGGTTACGGGGAGCTGTTTTTT. Protein sequence: CASTFSGYGELFF.

The gene calls are TRBV18 and TRBJ2-7; possibly TRBD2 for D (6 bases). V dropped 3 bases and J dropped 5 bases, with 14 bases sitting between them. The germline V gene encodes CDR1 KGHSH and CDR2 LQKENI. The CDR3 spans 14 residues. CDR3 sequence: CASSPFSGGNEQYF. The CDR3 DNA reads TGTGCCAGCTCACCCTTTAGCGGAGGGAACGAGCAGTACTTC.

CDR3 in amino acids: CSASMGTVISNQPQHF. The CDR3 DNA reads as TGCAGTGCTAGTATGGGGACGGTGATTAGCAATCAGCCCCAGCATTTT. The chain employs TRBV20-1 and TRBJ1-5, with D possibly matching TRBD1 (5 bases). The CDR3 length is 16 residues. Trimming cost V 3 bases and J 0 bases, with 15 bases left between them. From germline, CDR1 is DFQATT and CDR2 SNEGSKA (reference sequence).

This rearrangement joins TRBV18 to TRBJ1-6; a weak D match, TRBD1 (5 bases). In germline, CDR1 is KGHSH, CDR2 LQKENI. The V gene lost 4 bases and the J gene lost 11 bases, with 12 bases spanning the gap. The CDR3 has 13 residues. CDR3 residues: CASSLPGTTPLHF. For the CDR3, the DNA is TGTGCCAGCTCACTTCCGGGGACGACACCCCTCCACTTT.

This chain links TRBV3-1 (or the pseudogene TRBV3-2) with TRBJ2-5; tentatively, D is TRBD2 (6 bases). The CDR3 loop spans 13 amino acids. Germline V gene data show CDR1 as LGHDT and CDR2 as YNNKEL (reference sequence). V gave up 1 base and J gave up 7 bases, with 10 bases separating them. For the CDR3, the DNA is TGTGCCAGCAGCCAAGGGACGCGGGGGACCCAGTACTTC. Amino acids: CASSQGTRGTQYF.

The rearrangement uses TRBV29-1 and TRBJ2-5; D call uncertain. Germline V lookup: CDR1 SQVTM, CDR2 ANQGSEA. The CDR3 extends over 11 amino acids. The CDR3 nucleotides read TGCACCCTACGGTCAAAAGAGACCCAGTACTTC. This gives the protein CTLRSKETQYF. Based on the CDR3 plus reference TRBV29-1 and TRBJ2-5, the full variable domain is SAVISQKPSRDICQRGTSLTIQCQVDSQVTMMFWYRQQPGQSLTLIATANQGSEATYESGFVIDKFPISRPNLTFSTLTVSNMSPEDSSIYLCTLRSKETQYFGPGTRLLVL.

The chain uses TRBV6-2 or TRBV6-3 and TRBJ2-7, with D possibly matching TRBD1 (5 bases). The CDR3 length is 15 residues. V gave up 6 bases and J gave up 3 bases, with 18 bases separating them. Germline assignment: CDR1 MNHEY and CDR2 SVGEGT. CDR3 amino acids: CASSTPMDIVYEQYF. CDR3 bases: TGTGCCAGCAGCACCCCCATGGACATAGTCTACGAGCAGTACTTC.

The chain is built from TRBV27 and TRBJ2-1, with TRBD2 matching over 14 bases. Germline CDR1 reads MNHEY; CDR2 reads SMNVEV (reference sequence). Losses at the gene ends were 6 bases for V and 7 bases for J; bases not matched to a gene: 11. This CDR3 spans 17 amino acids. The CDR3 loop reads CASSLRLAGGRMNEQFF. Written as DNA, the CDR3 is TGTGCCAGCAGCCTGAGACTAGCGGGAGGGAGAATGAATGAGCAGTTCTTC.

This clone was counted only a few times. The chain combines TRBV2 with TRBJ1-5; D is uncertain. The CDR3 loop spans 16 amino acids. The V end was cut by 2 bases, the J end by 0 bases, with 11 bases between. The germline V gene has CDR1 SNHLY and CDR2 FYNNEI. The CDR3 nucleotides are TGTGCCAGCAGTGAATCGTTCGATTATAGCAATCAGCCCCAGCATTTT. It yields the protein CASSESFDYSNQPQHF.

The chain couples TRBV7-2 to TRBJ1-2, with D uncertain. CDR3 length: 13 amino acids. Trimming shortened V by 6 bases and J by 10 bases, and 18 bases separated the two germline ends. In germline, CDR1 is SGHTA, CDR2 FQGNSA. In DNA form, the CDR3 reads TGTGCCAGCAGTTGGGGAATGGGGAAGGCCTACACCTTC. Its protein product is CASSWGMGKAYTF.

The rearrangement joins TRBV5-1 to TRBJ2-2, with 9 bases identical to TRBD1. The CDR3 length is 15 residues. From germline, CDR1 is SGHRS and CDR2 YFSETQ. V was clipped by 3 bases and J by 5 bases; unmatched bases: 5. CDR3 sequence reads: CASSSKTGGTGELFF. The CDR3 DNA sequence: TGCGCCAGCAGCTCGAAGACAGGGGGGACCGGGGAGCTGTTTTTT.

The gene calls are TRBV6-2 or TRBV6-3 and TRBJ1-1; maybe TRBD1 (6 bases). V lost 2 bases and J lost 5, with 12 bases in between. The length of the CDR3 is 14 residues. Germline values: CDR1 MNHEY, CDR2 SVGEGT. CDR3 sequence reads: CASSYEGGRTEAFF. The CDR3 coding sequence is TGTGCCAGCAGTTACGAGGGGGGGAGGACTGAAGCTTTCTTT.

The chain couples TRBV5-1 to TRBJ1-2, with unresolved D. The germline CDR1 and CDR2 sequences are SGHRS and YFSETQ. CDR3 length: 15 amino acids. V shed 4 bases and J shed 2 bases, with 15 bases lying between them. Here the CDR3 reads CASSPGDNGNYGYTF. The CDR3 region has the DNA TGCGCCAGCAGCCCGGGTGACAACGGAAACTATGGCTACACCTTC.

This clone has a handful of counts. This chain connects TRBV6-1 to TRBJ2-1; D perhaps matches TRBD2 (5 bases). The CDR3 sequence is 17 residues long. V lost 2 bases, J lost 0 bases, and 14 bases lay in between. CDR1 is MNHNS, CDR2 SASEGT, per germline. The CDR3 coding sequence is TGTGCCAGCAGTGAATTAGGTGGAGGAGACTCCTACAATGAGCAGTTCTTC. Its translation is CASSELGGGDSYNEQFF.

The chain uses TRBV6-5 and TRBJ1-3; D call uncertain. The V end was cut by 0 bases, the J end by 4 bases, with 7 bases between. From germline, CDR1 is MNHEY and CDR2 SVGAGI. CDR3 length: 14 amino acids. CDR3: CASSYSSAGNTIYF. Here the CDR3 DNA reads TGTGCCAGCAGTTACTCGAGTGCGGGAAACACCATATATTTT.

The chain uses TRBV7-6 and TRBJ1-1; tentative D call: TRBD1 (5 bases). Trimming removed 5 bases at V and 0 bases at J, with 13 bases between. The CDR3 loop spans 15 amino acids. CDR1 is SGHVS, CDR2 FNYEAQ, per germline. CDR3 DNA sequence: TGTGCCAGCAGCCCCCGGGCGGACATGAACACTGAAGCTTTCTTT. This codes for CASSPRADMNTEAFF.